These 16 T cell receptor beta chains came from one sample sequenced in a study of T cell responses to AZD1222 COVID-19 vaccine. Assay used: immunoSEQ multiplex PCR; TCRdb lists only in-frame clones, some missing. Of fewer than 150,000 clones listed, about 92% are singletons. The sample here was peripheral blood, taken 28 days after the second AZD1222 dose. Receptor source: an adult who received the AZD1222 COVID-19 vaccine.

V gene TRBV18 combines with J gene TRBJ2-7, with D possibly matching TRBD1 (5 bases). The CDR3 covers 15 residues. Germline loops: CDR1 KGHSH, CDR2 LQKENI. Trimming left V 1 base short and J 2 bases short, with 12 bases between. CDR3 nucleotides: TGTGCCAGCTCACCACAAGCGACAGAGGCCTACGAGCAGTACTTC. This sequence encodes CASSPQATEAYEQYF.

The chain has TRBV7-8 and TRBJ1-1, with D possibly TRBD1 on 5 matching bases. Germline assignment: CDR1 SGHVS and CDR2 FQNEAQ. The V and J ends lost 1 base and 7 bases respectively, with 16 bases between them. CDR3 length: 15 residues. CDR3 in amino acids: CASSLVWGGANEAFF. Here the CDR3 DNA reads TGTGCCAGCAGCTTAGTTTGGGGCGGGGCAAATGAAGCTTTCTTT. Full variable domain (remainder filled in from reference TRBV7-8 and TRBJ1-1): GAGVSQSPRYKVAKRGQDVALRCDPISGHVSLFWYQQALGQGPEFLTYFQNEAQLDKSGLPSDRFFAERPEGSVSTLKIQRTQQEDSAVYLCASSLVWGGANEAFFGQGTRLTVV.

This sequence joins TRBV28 and TRBJ1-5; D uncertain. CDR1 and CDR2 (germline): MDHEN, SYDVKM. Trimming removed 1 base from V and 0 bases from J, with 4 bases in between. This CDR3 comprises 14 residues. The CDR3: CASSLYDSNQPQHF. DNA of the CDR3: TGTGCCAGCAGTTTATATGATAGCAATCAGCCCCAGCATTTT.

This rearrangement joins TRBV5-1 to TRBJ2-3; 12 positions agree with TRBD1. This CDR3 region has 15 residues. The V gene's germline CDR1 is SGHRS and CDR2 YFSETQ. V was pared by 4 bases and J by 4 bases, with 4 bases of the junction left unmatched. The CDR3 coding sequence is TGCGCCAGCAGCCCTGGGACAGGGGGCCCAGATACGCAGTATTTT. Protein product: CASSPGTGGPDTQYF.

This clone was counted only a few times. The chain employs TRBV6-5 and TRBJ1-2, with D tentatively TRBD1 (5 bases). CDR3 length equals 12 residues. Germline loops: CDR1 MNHEY, CDR2 SVGAGI. Between the trimmed V and J ends, which lost 5 bases and 8 bases, there was a span of 12 bases. CDR3: CASSTGAVGYTF. CDR3 coding DNA: TGTGCCAGCAGTACCGGGGCCGTAGGCTACACCTTC.

The CDR3 loop reads CASSGLACTDTQYF. For the CDR3, the DNA is TGCGCCAGCAGTGGTCTAGCCTGCACAGATACGCAGTATTTT. V and J are TRBV10-1 and TRBJ2-3, with D tentatively TRBD2 (5 bases). The CDR3 sequence is 14 residues long. Germline assignment: CDR1 WNHNN and CDR2 SYGVQD (reference sequence). Deletions cut 4 bases from V and 1 base from J, with 9 bases between.

The chain has TRBV7-9 and TRBJ2-7; D unresolved. Germline V gene sequence: CDR1 SEHNR, CDR2 FQNEAQ (reference sequence). Trimming removed 3 bases from V and 3 bases from J, with 12 bases in between. This CDR3 has 14 amino acids. CDR3 nucleotides: TGTGCCAGCAGCTTCGGTTCTACTTACTACGAGCAGTACTTC. This codes for CASSFGSTYYEQYF.

The rearrangement joins TRBV5-4 to TRBJ2-7; D is ambiguous. Germline V gives CDR1 SGHNT, CDR2 YYREEE (reference sequence). Between the trimmed V and J ends, which lost 0 bases and 3 bases, there was a span of 13 bases. The CDR3 contains 15 residues. The CDR3 nucleotides are TGTGCCAGCAGCTTGGGCCAAGACACCAGCTACGAGCAGTACTTC. This codes for CASSLGQDTSYEQYF.

The rearrangement joins TRBV27 to TRBJ1-5; D remains unclear. Germline CDR1 reads MNHEY; CDR2 reads SMNVEV (reference sequence). This CDR3 is 15 amino acids long. Trimming removed 2 bases from V and 1 base from J, with 9 bases in between. The CDR3 spells CASSLDGLSNQPQHF. DNA of the CDR3: TGTGCCAGCAGTTTAGATGGGCTGAGCAATCAGCCCCAGCATTTT.

The chain has TRBV5-1 and TRBJ1-1; weak D call: TRBD1 (5 bases). The length of the CDR3 is 19 residues. Trimming cost V 0 bases and J 8 bases, with 29 bases left between them. Per the germline V gene, CDR1 is SGHRS and CDR2 is YFSETQ. CDR3 nucleotides: TGCGCCAGCAGCTTGGAGGGGCGGGCGCGGACCGTCGGCGGTCGGGAAGCTTTCTTT. Translating it yields CASSLEGRARTVGGREAFF.

This clone was seen a single time. This chain uses TRBV27 with TRBJ1-4, with D unclear. The ends were cut back, 4 bases at V and 8 bases at J, with 11 bases in the middle. The CDR3 sequence is 13 residues long. Germline-derived CDR1 and CDR2 are MNHEY and SMNVEV (reference sequence). CDR3 residues: CASSSTGAEKLFF. In nucleotides, the CDR3 is TGTGCCAGCAGTTCGACTGGAGCGGAAAAACTGTTTTTT.

The chain joins TRBV24-1 to TRBJ2-1, with TRBD2 identical over 10 bases. This CDR3 has 15 amino acids. Germline CDR1 and CDR2: KGHDR and SFDVKD. Trimming at V came to 6 bases and at J to 5 bases, leaving 6 bases not matched to a gene. CDR3 sequence (DNA): TGTGCCACCAGTCGACTAGCGGGCATGAACAATGAGCAGTTCTTC. As protein: CATSRLAGMNNEQFF.

This chain joins TRBV28 and TRBJ2-5; 8 bases map to TRBD1. Germline CDR1 and CDR2: MDHEN and SYDVKM. The V segment lost 2 bases and the J segment 2 bases; nucleotides outside the gene matches: 7. The CDR3 sequence is 16 residues long. CDR3 nucleotide sequence: TGTGCCAGCAGTTTACAAGGTGGACAGGGTCAAGAGACCCAGTACTTC. Its protein product is CASSLQGGQGQETQYF.

The rearrangement uses TRBV27 and TRBJ2-7; TRBD2 is a possible D gene (5 bases). CDR3 length equals 13 residues. Trimming removed 5 bases at V and 0 bases at J, with 8 bases between. The germline V gene encodes CDR1 MNHEY and CDR2 SMNVEV (reference sequence). In DNA form, the CDR3 reads TGTGCCAGCAGTCACGGGGACTCCTACGAGCAGTACTTC. Translation: CASSHGDSYEQYF.

The chain is built from TRBV18 and TRBJ1-1; maybe TRBD1 (6 bases). Trimming took 5 bases from V and 3 from J, leaving 10 bases between them. The CDR3 contains 13 residues. In germline, CDR1 is KGHSH, CDR2 LQKENI. The CDR3 sequence is CASSAAGDTEAFF. CDR3 DNA: TGTGCCAGCTCAGCGGCAGGGGACACTGAAGCTTTCTTT.

The V call is TRBV4-1, the J call TRBJ2-7, with D possibly matching TRBD1 (6 bases). Germline CDR1 MGHRA, CDR2 YSYEKL. V was pared by 0 bases and J by 4 bases, with 13 bases between. The CDR3 sequence is 15 residues long. The CDR3 coding sequence is TGCGCCAGCAGCCAAGAAGACAGGACCGCTTACGAGCAGTACTTC. It specifies CASSQEDRTAYEQYF.